This T cell receptor (beta chain) was found in a study of blood T cells in healthy people across ages. Germline lookup yields CDR1 SQVTM and CDR2 ANQGSEA. V lost 0 bases and J 15 bases, leaving 21 bases between the germline ends. This CDR3 has 14 amino acids. The authors ran a second PCR of 7 to 11 cycles using a sample-barcoded 5' primer and a J-beta primer mix. A single record per CDR3 protein comes from TCRdb applying MiXCR to the 5' RACE reads. The sample holds some 1.8 million distinct CDR3 sequences, about two fifths seen once. Sequenced input: blood. This receptor was obtained from a human donor in good health. The rearrangement joins TRBV29-1 to TRBJ2-4, with a tentative D call TRBD2 (5 bases). The CDR3: CSVEDAPLREPRYF. For the CDR3, the DNA is TGCAGCGTTGAAGATGCCCCTCTAAGGGAGCCCCGGTACTTC.